Shown below are 21 T cell receptor beta chains from a single sample sequenced in a study of beta chain features in type 1 diabetes. Study conclusions and caveats: Type 1 diabetes patients had moderately but significantly shorter TCRB CDR3s in all four CD4+ subsets.

The antigens these receptors bind are not known. Isolated RNA was reverse transcribed in full, so expressed TCRB transcripts were sequenced. Here immunoSEQ multiplex PCR was the method, and the copy in TCRdb shows in-frame clones only, minus some. This table holds more than 95,000 clones, roughly 17% found once. Sequenced material: central memory CD4+ T cells from blood. The receptors shown here come from a man aged 18 to 30 with type 1 diabetes.

This clone turned up a few times. As DNA, the CDR3 is TGTGCCTGGAGTGTAGCCAGTACCATGAACACTGAAGCTTTCTTT. Amino acids: CAWSVASTMNTEAFF. The chain links TRBV30 to TRBJ1-1; no clear D. The ends were cut back, 0 bases at V and 0 bases at J, with 11 bases in the middle. This CDR3 contains 15 residues. Germline values: CDR1 GTSNPN, CDR2 SVGIG (reference sequence).

The chain combines TRBV5-4 with TRBJ2-7, with 7 bases identical to TRBD1. Germline assignment: CDR1 SGHNT and CDR2 YYREEE (reference sequence). The ends lost 0 bases at V and 4 bases at J; junction bases unmatched: 7. The CDR3 is made up of 15 amino acids. The CDR3 DNA is TGTGCCAGCAGCTTGGGACAGGGAAAGGGATACGAGCAGTACTTC. Residues: CASSLGQGKGYEQYF.

The gene calls are TRBV7-9 and TRBJ1-5; D might be TRBD1 (5 bases). Germline V CDR1 and CDR2: SEHNR, FQNEAQ (reference sequence). The CDR3 totals 13 residues. Trimming removed 1 base at V and 6 bases at J, with 7 bases between. In nucleotides, the CDR3 is TGTGCCAGCAGCTTAGAGGGACTTCAGCCCCAGCATTTT. Its translation: CASSLEGLQPQHF.

The genes are TRBV7-2 and TRBJ2-3; D unclear. The CDR3 loop spans 16 amino acids. Trimming removed 0 bases at V and 2 bases at J, with 12 bases between. The V gene's germline CDR1 is SGHTA and CDR2 FQGNSA. CDR3 sequence reads: CASSLAPLVATDTQYF. The CDR3 DNA sequence: TGTGCCAGCAGCTTAGCACCCTTAGTTGCCACAGATACGCAGTATTTT.

The chain carries TRBV30 and TRBJ2-6, with D uncertain. This CDR3 contains 15 residues. The germline V gene encodes CDR1 GTSNPN and CDR2 SVGIG (reference sequence). V lost 2 bases, J lost 0 bases, and 8 bases lay in between. The CDR3 nucleotides are TGTGCCTGGAGTCTCGACCCCTCTGGGGCCAACGTCCTGACTTTC. Translating gives CAWSLDPSGANVLTF.

This clone was counted between two and nine times. The chain couples TRBV18 to TRBJ1-5; D remains ambiguous. Looked up from germline, CDR1 is KGHSH and CDR2 is LQKENI. Trimming left V 0 bases short and J 4 bases short, with 7 bases between. The CDR3 consists of 14 residues. CDR3 in DNA: TGTGCCAGCTCACCACCATCCAGGAATCAGCCCCAGCATTTT. As protein: CASSPPSRNQPQHF. The full variable domain, in which reference TRBV18 and TRBJ1-5 provide the parts outside the CDR3, is NAGVMQNPRHLVRRRGQEARLRCSPMKGHSHVYWYRQLPEEGLKFMVYLQKENIIDESGMPKERFSAEFPKEGPSILRIQQVVRGDSAAYFCASSPPSRNQPQHFGDGTRLSIL.

This clone is a singleton in its sample. The rearrangement links TRBV5-4 to TRBJ2-7; D is ambiguous. There are 13 residues in the CDR3. The germline V gene has CDR1 SGHNT and CDR2 YYREEE (reference sequence). The V gene lost 1 base and the J gene lost 0 bases, with 5 bases spanning the gap. DNA of the CDR3: TGTGCCAGCAGCTTGTCGAACTCCTACGAGCAGTACTTC. This sequence encodes CASSLSNSYEQYF. The variable domain in full, with the rest retrieved from reference TRBV5-4 and TRBJ2-7, is ETGVTQSPTHLIKTRGQQVTLRCSSQSGHNTVSWYQQALGQGPQFIFQYYREEENGRGNFPPRFSGLQFPNYSSELNVNALELDDSALYLCASSLSNSYEQYFGPGTRLTVT.

The J gene is TRBJ1-1, the V gene TRBV7-2; D not certain. The CDR3 runs to 13 residues. The germline CDR1 and CDR2 sequences are SGHTA and FQGNSA. The V gene lost 0 bases and the J gene lost 0 bases, with 2 bases spanning the gap. The CDR3 region is CASSLALNTEAFF. CDR3 bases: TGTGCCAGCAGCTTAGCCTTGAACACTGAAGCTTTCTTT.

This clone has only a few counts. This chain connects TRBV4-2 to TRBJ1-1; D is ambiguous. Between the trimmed V and J ends, which lost 1 base and 9 bases, there was a span of 6 bases. The CDR3 runs to 11 residues. CDR1 and CDR2 from the germline V gene are LGHNA and YNFKEQ. The CDR3 nucleotides are TGTGCCAGCAGCCAAGGGGCTCAAGCTTTCTTT. Protein sequence: CASSQGAQAFF.

This clone has only a few counts. The chain has TRBV25-1 and TRBJ2-7; 7 bases map to TRBD1. Per germline, CDR1 MGHDK and CDR2 SYGVNS. The ends lost 5 bases at V and 2 bases at J; junction bases unmatched: 9. This CDR3 region has 15 residues. DNA of the CDR3: TGTGCCAGCAGTTTATCACAGGGGTTTACCTACGAGCAGTACTTC. Translating gives CASSLSQGFTYEQYF.

This clone was seen a handful of times. V is TRBV25-1 and J is TRBJ2-1; a possible D gene is TRBD2 (5 bases). CDR3 length equals 12 residues. Germline values: CDR1 MGHDK, CDR2 SYGVNS. Trimming left V 3 bases short and J 7 bases short, with 7 bases between. Here the CDR3 DNA reads TGTGCCAGCAGTGATAGGAGGAATGAGCAGTTCTTC. Translating gives CASSDRRNEQFF.

There are a few counts of this clone. CDR3 region: CASSPGPNYEQYF. Here the CDR3 DNA reads TGTGCCAGCAGCCCGGGACCAAACTACGAGCAGTACTTC. The genes are TRBV7-2 and TRBJ2-7, with D perhaps matching TRBD1 or TRBD2 (5 bases each). Germline CDR1 reads SGHTA; CDR2 reads FQGNSA. CDR3 length equals 13 residues. Between the trimmed V and J ends, which lost 5 bases and 3 bases, there was a span of 11 bases.

J is TRBJ2-1 and V is TRBV5-6, with D uncertain. Trimming left V 5 bases short and J 10 bases short, with 13 bases between. Per the germline V gene, CDR1 is SGHDT and CDR2 is YYEEEE. The CDR3 consists of 12 residues. The CDR3 region has the DNA TGTGCCAGCAGTTTTTCGGACGGGGAGCAGTTCTTC. Its protein product is CASSFSDGEQFF.

This clone was counted between two and nine times. This sequence joins TRBV6-6 and TRBJ2-7, with D maybe TRBD2 (5 bases). Trimming left V 2 bases short and J 5 bases short, with 10 bases between. Per germline, CDR1 MNHNY and CDR2 SVGAGI (reference sequence). The CDR3 has 13 residues. The DNA for the CDR3 is TGTGCCAGCAGTTACGGGCTAGCTGACGAGCAGTACTTC. Its translation: CASSYGLADEQYF.

J is TRBJ2-3 and V is TRBV18; 13 bases line up with TRBD2. The germline CDR1 and CDR2 sequences are KGHSH and LQKENI. V lost 1 base to trimming and J lost 4 bases; unmatched junction nucleotides: 2. CDR3 length: 16 residues. CDR3 in DNA: TGTGCCAGCTCACCACGGACTAGCGGGAGTTCAGATACGCAGTATTTT. Residues: CASSPRTSGSSDTQYF.

The table lists this clone with a few counts. This rearrangement joins TRBV7-2 to TRBJ1-3; D perhaps matches TRBD1 (6 bases). This CDR3 region has 14 residues. Trimming took off 5 bases at V and 3 bases at J, with 11 bases between the two ends. CDR1 and CDR2 from the germline V gene are SGHTA and FQGNSA. CDR3 sequence: CASSTQGIGNTIYF. CDR3 in DNA: TGTGCCAGCAGCACACAGGGAATTGGAAACACCATATATTTT.

This clone appeared a few times. The V call is TRBV23-1, the J call TRBJ1-4, with D tentatively TRBD1 (6 bases). TRBV23-1 is known as an ORF, though its function is uncertain. Trimming pared 0 bases from V and 2 bases from J, leaving 13 bases between. CDR3 size: 17 residues. The CDR3 loop is CASSQSRRGRTNEKLFF. Here the CDR3 DNA reads TGCGCCAGCAGTCAATCGAGGAGGGGGAGGACTAATGAAAAACTGTTTTTT.

This chain connects TRBV5-5 to TRBJ2-3, with TRBD2 identical over 9 bases. CDR3 length: 16 amino acids. Germline CDR1 SGHKS, CDR2 YYEKEE (reference sequence). V was clipped by 4 bases and J by 0 bases; unmatched bases: 6. CDR3 sequence (DNA): TGTGCCAGCAGCCCGACGGGACTAGCTAGCACAGATACGCAGTATTTT. Translated, it gives CASSPTGLASTDTQYF.

This clone appeared a few times. The chain uses TRBV7-9 and TRBJ1-2; D call uncertain. This CDR3 is 10 amino acids long. Germline V gives CDR1 SEHNR, CDR2 FQNEAQ (reference sequence). Trimming took off 4 bases at V and 8 bases at J, with 5 bases between the two ends. The CDR3 protein is CASSWSGYTF. Here the CDR3 DNA reads TGTGCCAGCAGCTGGTCGGGCTACACCTTC.

This clone was counted only a few times. The CDR3 loop is CAWKGDTSNYGYTF. CDR3 sequence (DNA): TGTGCCTGGAAAGGGGATACCTCTAACTATGGCTACACCTTC. The chain carries TRBV30 and TRBJ1-2; maybe TRBD1 (5 bases). This CDR3 contains 14 residues. V shed 4 bases and J shed 0 bases, with 12 bases lying between them. Germline CDR1 is GTSNPN and CDR2 is SVGIG (reference sequence).

In its sample, this clone was seen a few times. The chain joins TRBV5-6 to TRBJ1-5; D remains ambiguous. This CDR3 region has 12 residues. Trimming took 3 bases from V and 5 from J, leaving 6 bases between them. Germline-derived CDR1 and CDR2 are SGHDT and YYEEEE. The CDR3 reads CASSSNHQPQHF. As DNA, the CDR3 is TGTGCCAGCAGCTCGAACCATCAGCCCCAGCATTTT.